A selection of T cell receptor beta chains follows, all from one sample in a study of blood T cell repertoires in COVID-19. Sequencing was performed with immunoSEQ multiplex PCR; in TCRdb, only in-frame clones are kept and a portion is missing. The data hold fewer than 200,000 clones, with around 87% observed a single time. The sample taken for sequencing was peripheral blood. The receptors originated from a woman older than 75 with COVID-19, enrolled during active disease. Each CDR3 is given with its conserved first and last residue. The D gene is left open where the match is weak. Some rows mark clone size as missing; the rest say once, few, many or name a class of expanded clone.

j_gene,v_gene,d_gene,abundance,CDR3aa,CDR3nt
TRBJ2-7,TRBV23-1,-,-,CASTHNSSYEQYF,TGCGCCAGCACCCATAACTCGTCCTACGAGCAGTACTTC
TRBJ2-5,TRBV7-2,-,-,CASSPGDRETQYF,TGTGCCAGCAGCCCAGGGGATAGAGAGACCCAGTACTTC
TRBJ1-1,TRBV18,-,-,CASSPILRGEGTEAFF,TGTGCCAGCTCACCAATTCTCAGGGGCGAGGGCACTGAAGCTTTCTTT
TRBJ2-7,TRBV29-1,-,many,CSVSEGPYEQYF,TGCAGCGTGTCAGAGGGCCCCTACGAGCAGTACTTC
TRBJ1-1,TRBV3-1/TRBV3-2,-,-,CASSQEWGQGGTEAFF,TGTGCCAGCAGCCAAGAATGGGGTCAGGGAGGAACTGAAGCTTTCTTT
TRBJ2-1,TRBV5-3,TRBD2,once,CARSLGGRSSYNEQFF,TGTGCCAGAAGCTTGGGCGGGAGGAGCTCCTACAATGAGCAGTTCTTC
TRBJ2-3,TRBV4-1,TRBD2,once,CASSQAPSGASTDTQYF,TGCGCCAGCAGCCAAGCCCCTAGCGGGGCTAGCACAGATACGCAGTATTTT
TRBJ1-6,TRBV4-3,-,-,CASSQGPGVNSPLHF,TGCGCCAGCAGCCAAGGCCCAGGGGTTAATTCACCCCTCCACTTT
TRBJ2-1,TRBV9,-,-,CASSVTLVSEQFF,TGTGCCAGCAGCGTCACACTAGTCAGTGAGCAGTTCTTC
TRBJ2-1,TRBV7-3,-,-,CASSLGQGGYNEQFF,TGTGCCAGCAGCTTAGGTCAGGGGGGTTACAATGAGCAGTTCTTC
TRBJ1-6,TRBV6-2/TRBV6-3,-,once,CASSYSGFYNSPLHF,TGTGCCAGCAGTTACTCGGGCTTTTATAATTCACCCCTCCACTTT
TRBJ2-3,TRBV14,TRBD2,-,CASSQTGGPGTQYF,TGTGCCAGCAGCCAAACGGGAGGGCCTGGTACGCAGTATTTT